The 21 T cell receptor beta chains listed next were all sequenced from one sample in a study of response to subunit inactivated influenza vaccine (dated by TCRdb to the late 2010s). Receptor libraries were prepared by RT-PCR. TCRdb names Illumina HiSeq 2500 as the instrument used. TCRdb cleaned the public reads at Q25 with fastp, built clones with MiXCR and kept in-frame beta chains. Merged by CDR3 protein, the rows form single entries marked with the most common genes and DNA. The sample has about 800,000 distinct CDR3 sequences on record, roughly 20% of them singletons. The ten most abundant clones make up 10% of the sample. The sample in question was PBMCs from blood, obtained more than 4 days after vaccination. These receptors were obtained from a middle-aged man who received an inactivated influenza vaccine. Donor details come from another sample of the same person, matched by shared clones.

This clonotype was seen more than once but under ten times. V and J are TRBV29-1 and TRBJ2-7; possible D gene TRBD1, 7 bases. Per germline, CDR1 SQVTM and CDR2 ANQGSEA. V gave up 1 base and J gave up 2 bases, with 12 bases separating them. The CDR3 is 14 amino acids. CDR3 amino acids: CSVEVAGGTYEQYF. CDR3 DNA: TGCAGCGTTGAAGTGGCAGGGGGGACCTACGAGCAGTACTTC.

The rearrangement uses TRBV6-4 and TRBJ2-1; D possibly corresponds to TRBD1 (5 bases). V was trimmed by 2 bases and J by 12 bases, leaving 14 bases between them. This CDR3 contains 13 residues. From germline, CDR1 is MRHNA and CDR2 SNTAGT. The CDR3: CASSDGARVRQFF. CDR3 coding DNA: TGTGCCAGCAGTGACGGGGCCCGAGTAAGGCAGTTCTTC.

The chain carries TRBV5-1 and TRBJ2-5; 10 nucleotides agree with TRBD2. The CDR3 runs to 19 residues. Germline loops: CDR1 SGHRS, CDR2 YFSETQ. The J segment lost 4 bases and the V segment lost 6 bases, leaving 21 bases of the junction unmatched. CDR3 DNA: TGCGCCAGCAAAGGTGCTAGCGGGAGCGGGGTCCGGAGTCTAGAGACCCAGTACTTC. This codes for CASKGASGSGVRSLETQYF.

The V call is TRBV7-9, the J call TRBJ2-7, with D maybe TRBD1 (8 bases). This CDR3 region has 14 residues. Trimming shortened V by 5 bases and J by 7 bases, and 18 bases separated the two germline ends. Germline V gives CDR1 SEHNR, CDR2 FQNEAQ (reference sequence). CDR3 DNA sequence: TGTGCCAGCAGCATGGACAGGGAGGGTGGAGAGCAGTACTTC. This translates into CASSMDREGGEQYF. Full variable domain (rest looked up from reference TRBV7-9 and TRBJ2-7): DTGVSQNPRHKITKRGQNVTFRCDPISEHNRLYWYRQTLGQGPEFLTYFQNEAQLEKSRLLSDRFSAERPKGSFSTLEIQRTEQGDSAMYLCASSMDREGGEQYFGPGTRLTVT.

Ten or more counts support this clonotype. This sequence joins TRBV20-1 and TRBJ2-1; D is unclear. V lost 1 base to trimming and J lost 0 bases, with 10 bases between them. This CDR3 is built from 15 residues. CDR1 is DFQATT and CDR2 is SNEGSKA in the germline V gene (reference sequence). Here the CDR3 DNA reads TGCAGTGCTAGAGGGGTTTATAGCTCCTACAATGAGCAGTTCTTC. Translation: CSARGVYSSYNEQFF.

This clonotype turned up a few times. The chain has TRBV7-9 and TRBJ2-1; D remains unclear. The CDR3 sequence is 12 residues long. Deletions cut 7 bases from V and 5 bases from J, with 9 bases between. Germline CDR1 reads SEHNR; CDR2 reads FQNEAQ (reference sequence). CDR3: CASTLNHNEQFF. The DNA for the CDR3 is TGTGCCAGCACACTGAACCACAATGAGCAGTTCTTC.

This clonotype appeared a few times. This chain connects TRBV7-9 to TRBJ2-7; D may match TRBD1 or TRBD2 (5 bases each). The germline V and J ends were trimmed by 5 bases and 3 bases, with 14 bases remaining between them. Germline assignment: CDR1 SEHNR and CDR2 FQNEAQ (reference sequence). CDR3 length: 14 amino acids. The CDR3 spells CASSKGTSNYEQYF. Written as DNA, the CDR3 is TGTGCCAGCAGCAAGGGGACGTCCAACTACGAGCAGTACTTC.

In its sample, this clonotype was seen a few times. The gene calls are TRBV7-2 and TRBJ2-2; 7 positions agree with TRBD1. With V trimmed by 6 bases and J by 6 bases, 7 bases remained unmatched. This CDR3 contains 14 residues. Looked up from germline, CDR1 is SGHTA and CDR2 is FQGNSA. In DNA, the CDR3 is TGTGCCAGCAGACCTTACAGGGGACCCGGGGAGCTGTTTTTT. Protein sequence: CASRPYRGPGELFF.

This clonotype was seen a few times. CDR3 sequence: CASSAHSGNTIYF. The CDR3 nucleotides are TGTGCCAGCAGCGCCCACTCTGGAAACACCATATATTTT. The chain couples TRBV9 to TRBJ1-3, with no clear D. V was cut by 3 bases and J by 0 bases, with 4 bases left in between. CDR1 is SGDLS and CDR2 is YYNGEE in the germline V gene. This CDR3 has 13 residues.

This clonotype has more than one count but fewer than ten. The V and J genes are TRBV20-1 and TRBJ2-2; TRBD2 matches 9 bases. Germline loops: CDR1 DFQATT, CDR2 SNEGSKA (reference sequence). The CDR3 contains 15 residues. V was pared by 3 bases and J by 4 bases, with 6 bases of the junction left unmatched. The CDR3 region is CSASRREGPTGELFF. CDR3 sequence (DNA): TGCAGTGCTAGTAGGCGGGAGGGCCCCACCGGGGAGCTGTTTTTT.

This clonotype was observed a handful of times. V usage is TRBV29-1 and J usage is TRBJ1-1, with D possibly being TRBD1 (6 bases). This CDR3 spans 14 amino acids. Germline CDR1 SQVTM, CDR2 ANQGSEA. Between the trimmed V and J ends, which lost 8 bases and 1 base, there was a span of 17 bases. Here the CDR3 reads CSSRPGTQNTEAFF. The CDR3 DNA reads TGCAGCTCTCGCCCCGGGACACAGAACACTGAAGCTTTCTTT.

This chain uses TRBV15 with TRBJ2-4; D call uncertain. Germline V gene sequence: CDR1 LNHNV, CDR2 YYDKDF (reference sequence). V lost 5 bases to trimming and J lost 6 bases, with 17 bases between them. The CDR3 runs to 15 residues. CDR3 sequence (DNA): TGTGCCACCAGCTCCAGGCCCCCGGATGGAAACATTCAGTACTTC. It specifies CATSSRPPDGNIQYF.

This sequence joins TRBV2 and TRBJ2-2; perhaps TRBD2 as D (5 bases). Trimming cost V 4 bases and J 6 bases, with 15 bases left between them. Germline CDR1 reads SNHLY; CDR2 reads FYNNEI. The CDR3 is 15 amino acids. The CDR3 nucleotides are TGTGCCAGCAGTGTCCCTAGCAGAGTTGCCGGGGAGCTGTTTTTT. Translation: CASSVPSRVAGELFF.

V and J are TRBV27 and TRBJ2-1; TRBD1 is a possible D gene (5 bases). Germline-derived CDR1 and CDR2 are MNHEY and SMNVEV (reference sequence). The CDR3 sequence is 12 residues long. Trimming stripped 3 bases from V and 9 bases from J, with 9 bases between. For the CDR3, the DNA is TGTGCCAGCAGTTTGGTGGGGCTTGAGCAGTTCTTC. It yields the protein CASSLVGLEQFF.

A few counts support this clonotype. J is TRBJ2-7 and V is TRBV28, with D maybe TRBD2 (6 bases). The V end lost 2 bases, the J end lost 3 bases, and 11 bases lay between the germline ends. The germline V gene has CDR1 MDHEN and CDR2 SYDVKM. The CDR3 loop spans 14 amino acids. The CDR3 region has the DNA TGTGCCAGCAGTTTACCTGCGGGGATCTACGAGCAGTACTTC. Residues: CASSLPAGIYEQYF.

This sequence joins TRBV20-1 and TRBJ2-5; a possible D gene is TRBD2 (6 bases). The germline V gene encodes CDR1 DFQATT and CDR2 SNEGSKA (reference sequence). V lost 1 base and J lost 8, with 29 bases in between. The CDR3 loop spans 18 amino acids. The CDR3 loop is CSARVRWGEDLGRGTQYF. CDR3 bases: TGCAGTGCTAGAGTTCGTTGGGGGGAGGACCTTGGTCGGGGAACCCAGTACTTC.

This clonotype was observed a few times. CDR3 sequence (DNA): TGCAGTGCAGGCGCAGCGGGGGCCTACAATGAGCAGTTCTTC. Translated, it gives CSAGAAGAYNEQFF. The V and J genes are TRBV20-1 and TRBJ2-1; 8 bases map to TRBD2. With 6 bases clipped from V and 2 bases from J, the junction kept 6 bases outside the gene matches. The CDR3 covers 14 residues. Germline loops: CDR1 DFQATT, CDR2 SNEGSKA (reference sequence).

The chain links TRBV19 to TRBJ2-3; no reliable D call. Between the trimmed V and J ends, which lost 6 bases and 2 bases, there was a span of 12 bases. The CDR3 is 14 residues long. Germline CDR1 LNHDA, CDR2 SQIVND (reference sequence). The CDR3 nucleotides are TGTGCCAGTAGGGTATCCCCCACCACAGATACGCAGTATTTT. Its translation is CASRVSPTTDTQYF.

The V call is TRBV12-3 or TRBV12-4, the J call TRBJ1-5, with a weak D call TRBD1 (6 bases). This CDR3 is 17 amino acids long. Trimming removed 5 bases from V and 3 bases from J, with 20 bases in between. CDR3 nucleotide sequence: TGTGCCAGCAGTAGCCATATGGGGGGCGCCTACAATCAGCCCCAGCATTTT. This encodes CASSSHMGGAYNQPQHF.

This clonotype has more than one count but fewer than ten. The CDR3 protein is CASSDAGTTLNEQFF. Here the CDR3 DNA reads TGTGCCAGCAGCGACGCCGGGACCACATTAAATGAGCAGTTCTTC. The chain joins TRBV4-2 to TRBJ2-1; either TRBD1 or TRBD2 may supply D (5 bases each). Germline V lookup: CDR1 LGHNA, CDR2 YNFKEQ. V was clipped by 5 bases and J by 7 bases, with 18 bases between them. There are 15 residues in the CDR3.

This clonotype was recorded a few times. V and J are TRBV12-3 or TRBV12-4 and TRBJ2-3; D is unresolved. The V end lost 7 bases, the J end lost 0 bases, and 5 bases lay between the germline ends. The CDR3 extends over 12 amino acids. The CDR3 reads CASTPSTDTQYF. DNA of the CDR3: TGTGCCAGCACCCCTAGCACAGATACGCAGTATTTT.